Below are 9 T cell receptor beta chains sequenced from a single sample in a study of blood T cell repertoires in COVID-19. Libraries were prepared by immunoSEQ multiplex PCR; TCRdb keeps only in-frame clonotypes and omits some of them. The sample records about 150,000 clones, around 86% being singletons. Sequenced material: peripheral blood. The receptors shown here come from a man aged 60 to 75 with COVID-19, enrolled during active disease.

The chain employs TRBV5-1 and TRBJ1-1; the D is unclear. The CDR3 runs to 13 residues. The germline V gene encodes CDR1 SGHRS and CDR2 YFSETQ. Trimming shortened V by 1 base and J by 0 bases, and 4 bases separated the two germline ends. The CDR3 sequence is CASSLLVNTEAFF. CDR3 DNA sequence: TGCGCCAGCAGCTTGTTAGTGAACACTGAAGCTTTCTTT.

This clone occurred a few times. This chain links TRBV28 with TRBJ2-5, with D tentatively TRBD1 (6 bases). Germline loops: CDR1 MDHEN, CDR2 SYDVKM. The length of the CDR3 is 18 residues. The V end was cut by 5 bases, the J end by 4 bases, with 26 bases between. CDR3: CASSPHPRQGRGVETQYF. The CDR3 DNA reads as TGTGCCAGCAGTCCCCATCCTCGGCAGGGGAGAGGAGTAGAGACCCAGTACTTC.

The rearrangement joins TRBV30 to TRBJ2-3; TRBD2 is a possible D gene (5 bases). The ends were cut back, 4 bases at V and 1 base at J, with 15 bases in the middle. From germline, CDR1 is GTSNPN and CDR2 SVGIG (reference sequence). The CDR3 is 15 amino acids. The CDR3 DNA follows: TGTGCCTGGACGCGAGTAAGCGGTCGCACAGATACGCAGTATTTT. Protein: CAWTRVSGRTDTQYF.

The V call is TRBV5-1, the J call TRBJ2-7; 10 bases map to TRBD1. In germline, CDR1 is SGHRS, CDR2 YFSETQ. V gave up 4 bases and J gave up 7 bases; unmatched junction bases: 11. This CDR3 has 15 residues. As DNA, the CDR3 is TGCGCCAGCAGCCAAACCGGGACAGGGGCTTGGGAGCAGTACTTC. This gives the protein CASSQTGTGAWEQYF. The complete variable domain, with remaining parts taken from reference TRBV5-1 and TRBJ2-7, reads KAGVTQTPRYLIKTRGQQVTLSCSPISGHRSVSWYQQTPGQGLQFLFEYFSETQRNKGNFPGRFSGRQFSNSRSEMNVSTLELGDSALYLCASSQTGTGAWEQYFGPGTRLTVT.

The chain is built from TRBV7-2 and TRBJ2-7, with 7 bases matching TRBD2. The CDR3 sequence is 17 residues long. V dropped 2 bases and J dropped 0; count of bases not matched to a gene: 10. CDR1 and CDR2 from the germline V gene are SGHTA and FQGNSA. The CDR3 loop is CASSLMALAESSYEQYF. The CDR3 DNA sequence: TGTGCCAGCAGCTTAATGGCCCTAGCGGAGAGCTCCTACGAGCAGTACTTC. Combining the CDR3 with reference TRBV7-2 and TRBJ2-7 gives the whole variable domain GAGVSQSPSNKVTEKGKDVELRCDPISGHTALYWYRQSLGQGLEFLIYFQGNSAPDKSGLPSDRFSAERTGGSVSTLTIQRTQQEDSAVYLCASSLMALAESSYEQYFGPGTRLTVT.

The rearrangement uses TRBV7-9 and TRBJ1-1; TRBD1 matches 8 bases. This CDR3 has 16 residues. The junction had 8 bases not matched to a gene; V was cut back by 4 bases and J by 1 base. CDR1 is SEHNR and CDR2 is FQNEAQ in the germline V gene (reference sequence). The CDR3 region is CASSSGQGGSNTEAFF. CDR3 nucleotides: TGTGCCAGCAGCTCCGGACAGGGCGGGTCGAACACTGAAGCTTTCTTT.

The chain joins TRBV14 to TRBJ2-5; possible D gene TRBD2, 6 bases. V was pared by 3 bases and J by 5 bases, with 10 bases between. This CDR3 spans 13 amino acids. From germline, CDR1 is SGHDN and CDR2 FVKESK. CDR3 in DNA: TGTGCCAGCAGCCACGGAGGGGTCGAGACCCAGTACTTC. This gives the protein CASSHGGVETQYF.

The J gene is TRBJ2-7, the V gene TRBV5-4; TRBD1 might be the D (6 bases). V lost 4 bases and J 4 bases, leaving 15 bases between the germline ends. In germline, CDR1 is SGHNT, CDR2 YYREEE (reference sequence). The CDR3 runs 14 residues. In nucleotides, the CDR3 is TGTGCCAGCAGCCCGGGACAAAACACTTACGAGCAGTACTTC. It encodes CASSPGQNTYEQYF.

The chain has TRBV5-1 and TRBJ2-1, with D tentatively TRBD1 (5 bases). V lost 6 bases and J lost 2, with 15 bases in between. The CDR3 contains 15 residues. Germline V gene lookup returns CDR1 SGHRS and CDR2 YFSETQ. This CDR3 is CASTPGAGTYNEQFF. CDR3 bases: TGCGCCAGCACCCCTGGGGCTGGCACCTACAATGAGCAGTTCTTC.